Listed below are T cell receptor beta chains from one sample, sequenced in a study of cytomegalovirus exposure and HLA in healthy donors. Only in-frame clones appear in the TCRdb table, and some are missing; sequencing was by immunoSEQ multiplex PCR. The data contain about 140,000 clones, roughly three fifths of them singletons. Sequenced sample: PBMCs. The receptor set was obtained from a woman aged 55-69 years in good health and CMV-seronegative. Each CDR3 is given with its conserved first and last residue. The order of the fields is V gene, clone size, D gene, J gene, CDR3 protein, CDR3 DNA. A D gene is named only where the DNA matches it firmly. Clone size, where shown, is once, few, many, or a class for clones that have expanded.

v_call: TRBV16; clone_size: few; d_call: NA; j_call: TRBJ1-2; cdr3_aa: CASSQGGSHQNYGYQSYTF; cdr3_nt: TGTGCCAGCAGCCAGGGGGGATCCCATCAGAACTATGGCTACCAGTCCTACACCTTC
v_call: TRBV11-2; clone_size: NA; d_call: TRBD2; j_call: TRBJ2-3; cdr3_aa: CASSSSGRPTDTQYF; cdr3_nt: TGTGCCAGCAGCTCATCCGGGAGGCCCACAGATACGCAGTATTTT
v_call: TRBV25-1; clone_size: NA; d_call: NA; j_call: TRBJ2-7; cdr3_aa: CASTKFGTYEQYF; cdr3_nt: TGTGCCAGCACCAAGTTCGGGACATACGAGCAGTACTTC
v_call: TRBV9; clone_size: NA; d_call: TRBD1; j_call: TRBJ1-3; cdr3_aa: CASSATPGQGGSGNTIYF; cdr3_nt: TGTGCCAGCAGCGCAACCCCTGGACAGGGCGGCTCTGGAAACACCATATATTTT
v_call: TRBV10-3; clone_size: NA; d_call: NA; j_call: TRBJ1-2; cdr3_aa: CAIRSLLRDYGYTF; cdr3_nt: TGTGCCATCCGATCCCTGCTCAGGGACTATGGCTACACCTTC
v_call: TRBV7-2; clone_size: NA; d_call: TRBD1; j_call: TRBJ1-6; cdr3_aa: CASSLSARGSYSPLHF; cdr3_nt: TGTGCCAGCAGCCTATCAGCCAGGGGGTCCTATTCACCCCTCCACTTT
v_call: TRBV5-6; clone_size: NA; d_call: TRBD1; j_call: TRBJ2-7; cdr3_aa: CASSWTGHSYEQYF; cdr3_nt: TGTGCCAGCAGCTGGACAGGCCACTCCTACGAGCAGTACTTC
v_call: TRBV6-4; clone_size: NA; d_call: NA; j_call: TRBJ2-3; cdr3_aa: CASSRDSPDTQYF; cdr3_nt: TGTGCCAGCAGTCGGGACTCCCCAGATACGCAGTATTTT
v_call: TRBV12-5; clone_size: once; d_call: NA; j_call: TRBJ1-5; cdr3_aa: CASGTGQIDQPQHF; cdr3_nt: TGTGCTAGTGGTACAGGACAGATAGATCAGCCCCAGCATTTT
v_call: TRBV29-1; clone_size: NA; d_call: NA; j_call: TRBJ2-5; cdr3_aa: CSVARVIQETQYF; cdr3_nt: TGCAGCGTTGCCAGGGTCATCCAAGAGACCCAGTACTTC
v_call: TRBV10-3; clone_size: NA; d_call: NA; j_call: TRBJ1-4; cdr3_aa: CASQADLGEKLFF; cdr3_nt: TGTGCCAGCCAAGCGGACCTGGGGGAAAAACTGTTTTTT
v_call: TRBV2; clone_size: few; d_call: TRBD2; j_call: TRBJ2-7; cdr3_aa: CAIRGTSGRGLYEQYF; cdr3_nt: TGTGCCATCAGAGGGACTAGCGGGAGGGGCCTCTACGAGCAGTACTTC
v_call: TRBV7-8; clone_size: NA; d_call: NA; j_call: TRBJ1-1; cdr3_aa: CASSLVLVTEAFF; cdr3_nt: TGTGCCAGCAGCTTAGTGTTAGTTACTGAAGCTTTCTTT
v_call: TRBV5-1; clone_size: NA; d_call: TRBD1; j_call: TRBJ2-5; cdr3_aa: CASSSGTGAGEETQYF; cdr3_nt: TGCGCCAGCAGCTCCGGGACAGGGGCGGGAGAGGAGACCCAGTACTTC
v_call: TRBV7-6; clone_size: NA; d_call: TRBD2; j_call: TRBJ2-1; cdr3_aa: CASSLAGTSGRTNEQFF; cdr3_nt: TGTGCCAGCAGCTTAGCCGGGACTAGCGGGAGGACCAATGAGCAGTTCTTC
v_call: TRBV5-6; clone_size: NA; d_call: NA; j_call: TRBJ1-3; cdr3_aa: CASSLRGGSGNTIYF; cdr3_nt: TGTGCCAGCAGCTTGAGGGGAGGCTCTGGAAACACCATATATTTT
v_call: TRBV6-1; clone_size: NA; d_call: TRBD1; j_call: TRBJ2-3; cdr3_aa: CASSENRGQGSDTQYF; cdr3_nt: TGTGCCAGCAGTGAAAATAGGGGACAGGGGTCAGATACGCAGTATTTT
v_call: TRBV19; clone_size: NA; d_call: TRBD2; j_call: TRBJ2-2; cdr3_aa: CASIGLANTGELFF; cdr3_nt: TGTGCCAGTATAGGACTAGCGAACACCGGGGAGCTGTTTTTT
v_call: TRBV2; clone_size: NA; d_call: TRBD2; j_call: TRBJ2-2; cdr3_aa: CASSERLAGNTGELFF; cdr3_nt: TGTGCCAGCAGTGAACGGCTAGCGGGAAACACCGGGGAGCTGTTTTTT
v_call: TRBV2; clone_size: NA; d_call: NA; j_call: TRBJ2-3; cdr3_aa: CASSDLQGTDTQYF; cdr3_nt: TGTGCCAGCAGTGACCTCCAGGGAACAGATACGCAGTATTTT
v_call: TRBV19; clone_size: few; d_call: NA; j_call: TRBJ1-2; cdr3_aa: CASSLDTSNVGGGYGYTF; cdr3_nt: TGTGCCAGTAGTTTAGATACGTCCAACGTCGGGGGGGGATATGGCTACACCTTC
v_call: TRBV5-4; clone_size: NA; d_call: TRBD1; j_call: TRBJ2-5; cdr3_aa: CASSLYTGGRETQYF; cdr3_nt: TGTGCCAGCAGCTTGTACACAGGGGGCCGGGAGACCCAGTACTTC
v_call: TRBV7-2; clone_size: NA; d_call: TRBD1; j_call: TRBJ2-7; cdr3_aa: CASSPLDRGLNEQYF; cdr3_nt: TGTGCCAGCAGCCCCTTGGACAGGGGGCTAAACGAGCAGTACTTC
v_call: TRBV11-2; clone_size: NA; d_call: TRBD1; j_call: TRBJ2-5; cdr3_aa: CASRSNRGRETQYF; cdr3_nt: TGTGCCAGCAGGTCAAACAGGGGTCGGGAGACCCAGTACTTC
v_call: TRBV6-6; clone_size: NA; d_call: TRBD1; j_call: TRBJ1-4; cdr3_aa: CASKSGTGSEKLFF; cdr3_nt: TGTGCCAGCAAGTCAGGGACAGGCTCTGAAAAACTGTTTTTT